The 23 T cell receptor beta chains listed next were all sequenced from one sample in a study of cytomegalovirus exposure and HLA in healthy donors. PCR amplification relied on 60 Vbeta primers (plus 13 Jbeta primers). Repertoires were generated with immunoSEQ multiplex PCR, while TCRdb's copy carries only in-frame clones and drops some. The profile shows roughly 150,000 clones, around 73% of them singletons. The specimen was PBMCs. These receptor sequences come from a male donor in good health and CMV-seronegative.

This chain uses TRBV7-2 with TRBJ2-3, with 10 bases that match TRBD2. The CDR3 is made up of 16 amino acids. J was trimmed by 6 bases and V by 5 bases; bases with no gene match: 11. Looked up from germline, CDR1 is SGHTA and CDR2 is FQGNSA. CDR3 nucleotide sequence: TGTGCCAGCAGCAAGGGACTAGCGAACGTGGGGGATACGCAGTATTTT. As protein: CASSKGLANVGDTQYF.

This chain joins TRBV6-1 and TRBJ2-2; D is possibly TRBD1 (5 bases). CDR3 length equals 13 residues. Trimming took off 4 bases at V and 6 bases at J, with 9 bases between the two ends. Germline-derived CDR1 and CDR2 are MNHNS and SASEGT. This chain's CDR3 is CASSVQAPGELFF. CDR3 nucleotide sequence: TGTGCCAGCAGTGTACAGGCCCCCGGGGAGCTGTTTTTT.

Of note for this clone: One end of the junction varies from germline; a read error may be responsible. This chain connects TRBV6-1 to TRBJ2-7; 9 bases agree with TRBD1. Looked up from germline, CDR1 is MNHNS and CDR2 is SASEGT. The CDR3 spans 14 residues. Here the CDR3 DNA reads TGTGTCAGCAGTCGGGACAGGGCGGCCTACGAGCAGTACTTC. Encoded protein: CVSSRDRAAYEQYF.

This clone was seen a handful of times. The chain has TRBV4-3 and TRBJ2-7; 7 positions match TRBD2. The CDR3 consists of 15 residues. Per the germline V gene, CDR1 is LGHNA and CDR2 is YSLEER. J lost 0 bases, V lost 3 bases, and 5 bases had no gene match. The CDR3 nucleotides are TGCGCCAGCAGCCAGGCTCGGGACTACTCCTACGAGCAGTACTTC. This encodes CASSQARDYSYEQYF.

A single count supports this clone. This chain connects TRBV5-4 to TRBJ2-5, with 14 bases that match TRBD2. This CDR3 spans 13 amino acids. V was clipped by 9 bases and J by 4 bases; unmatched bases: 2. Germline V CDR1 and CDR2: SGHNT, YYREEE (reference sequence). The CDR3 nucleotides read TGTGCCACCGGGACTAGCGGGGGAGAGACCCAGTACTTC. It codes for CATGTSGGETQYF.

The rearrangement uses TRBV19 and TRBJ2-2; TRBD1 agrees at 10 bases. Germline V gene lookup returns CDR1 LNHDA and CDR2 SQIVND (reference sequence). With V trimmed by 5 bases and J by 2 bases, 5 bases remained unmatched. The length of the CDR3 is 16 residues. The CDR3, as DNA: TGTGCCAGTAGTCGGGGACAGGGGTTAAACACCGGGGAGCTGTTTTTT. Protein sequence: CASSRGQGLNTGELFF.

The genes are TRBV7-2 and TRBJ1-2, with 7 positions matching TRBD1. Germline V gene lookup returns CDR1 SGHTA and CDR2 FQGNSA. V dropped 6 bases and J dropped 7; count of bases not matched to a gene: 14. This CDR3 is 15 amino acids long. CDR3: CASRGTLDRYSGYTF. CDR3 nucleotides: TGTGCCAGCAGGGGCACCCTGGACAGGTACTCTGGCTACACCTTC.

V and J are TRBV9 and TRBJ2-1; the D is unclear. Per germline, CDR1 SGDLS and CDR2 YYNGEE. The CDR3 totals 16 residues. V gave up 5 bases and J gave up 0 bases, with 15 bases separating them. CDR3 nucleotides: TGTGCCAGCAGTGACTTGCGGTTCGGCTCCTACAATGAGCAGTTCTTC. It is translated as CASSDLRFGSYNEQFF.

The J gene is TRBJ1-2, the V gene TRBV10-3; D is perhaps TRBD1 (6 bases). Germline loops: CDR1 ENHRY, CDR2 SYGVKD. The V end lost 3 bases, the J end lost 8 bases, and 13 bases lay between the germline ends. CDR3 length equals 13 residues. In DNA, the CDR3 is TGTGCCATCAGTGATGGGGGGGCTTACGGCTACACCTTC. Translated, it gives CAISDGGAYGYTF.

The CDR3 DNA reads as TGTGCCATCATCCCCGACAGGGTAAACGAGCAGTACTTC. This translates into CAIIPDRVNEQYF. This chain connects TRBV10-3 to TRBJ2-7, with 7 bases identical to TRBD1. Per the germline V gene, CDR1 is ENHRY and CDR2 is SYGVKD. The CDR3 extends over 13 amino acids. With V trimmed by 7 bases and J by 5 bases, 8 bases remained unmatched.

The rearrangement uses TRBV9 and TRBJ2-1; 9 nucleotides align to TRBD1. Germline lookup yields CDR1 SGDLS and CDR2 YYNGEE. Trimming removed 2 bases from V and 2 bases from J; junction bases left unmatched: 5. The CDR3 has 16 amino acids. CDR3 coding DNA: TGTGCCAGCAGCGTGGGACAGGGTGTCGCCTACAATGAGCAGTTCTTC. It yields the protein CASSVGQGVAYNEQFF.

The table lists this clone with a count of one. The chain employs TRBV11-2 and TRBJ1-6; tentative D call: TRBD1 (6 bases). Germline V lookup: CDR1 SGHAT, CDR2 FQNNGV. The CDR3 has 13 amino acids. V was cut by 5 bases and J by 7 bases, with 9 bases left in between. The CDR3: CASSGQPNSPLHF. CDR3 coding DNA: TGTGCCAGCAGCGGACAGCCCAATTCACCCCTCCACTTT.

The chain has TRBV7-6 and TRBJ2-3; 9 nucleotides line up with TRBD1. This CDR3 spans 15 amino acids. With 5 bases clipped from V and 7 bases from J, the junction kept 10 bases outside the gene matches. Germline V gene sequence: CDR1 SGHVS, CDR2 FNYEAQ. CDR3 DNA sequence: TGTGCCAGCAGCCCTCGGACAGGGGCGGGACATACGCAGTATTTT. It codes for CASSPRTGAGHTQYF. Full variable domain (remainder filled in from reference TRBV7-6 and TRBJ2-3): GAGVSQSPRYKVTKRGQDVALRCDPISGHVSLYWYRQALGQGPEFLTYFNYEAQQDKSGLPNDRFSAERPEGSISTLTIQRTEQRDSAMYRCASSPRTGAGHTQYFGPGTRLTVL.

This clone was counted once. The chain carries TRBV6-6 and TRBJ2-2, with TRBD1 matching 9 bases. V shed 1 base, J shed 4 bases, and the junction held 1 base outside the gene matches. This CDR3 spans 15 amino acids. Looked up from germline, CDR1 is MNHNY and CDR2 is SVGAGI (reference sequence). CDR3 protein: CASSYWDRVTGELFF. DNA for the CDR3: TGTGCCAGCAGTTACTGGGACAGGGTCACCGGGGAGCTGTTTTTT.

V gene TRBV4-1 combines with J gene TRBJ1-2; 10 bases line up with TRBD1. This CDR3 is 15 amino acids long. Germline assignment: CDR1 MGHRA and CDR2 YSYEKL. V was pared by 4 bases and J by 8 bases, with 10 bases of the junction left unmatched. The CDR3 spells CASSRVSGTGEGYTF. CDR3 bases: TGCGCCAGCAGCCGAGTATCCGGGACAGGGGAAGGCTACACCTTC.

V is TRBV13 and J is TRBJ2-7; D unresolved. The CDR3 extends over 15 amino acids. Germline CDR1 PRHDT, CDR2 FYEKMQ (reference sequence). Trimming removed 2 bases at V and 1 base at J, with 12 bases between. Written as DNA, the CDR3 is TGTGCCAGCAGCTTACGTACTGGCGGATCCTACGAGCAGTACTTC. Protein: CASSLRTGGSYEQYF.

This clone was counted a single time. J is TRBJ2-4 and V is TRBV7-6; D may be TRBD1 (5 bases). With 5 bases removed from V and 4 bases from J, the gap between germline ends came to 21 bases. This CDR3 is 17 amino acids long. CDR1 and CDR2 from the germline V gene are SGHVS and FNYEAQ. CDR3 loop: CASSPTSPGMAKNIQYF. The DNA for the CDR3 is TGTGCCAGCAGCCCAACGAGTCCAGGGATGGCAAAAAACATTCAGTACTTC. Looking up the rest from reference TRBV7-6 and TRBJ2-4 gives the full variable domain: GAGVSQSPRYKVTKRGQDVALRCDPISGHVSLYWYRQALGQGPEFLTYFNYEAQQDKSGLPNDRFSAERPEGSISTLTIQRTEQRDSAMYRCASSPTSPGMAKNIQYFGAGTRLSVL.

The CDR3 protein is CASSPGQGARAFF. The DNA of the CDR3 is TGTGCCAGCTCACCGGGACAGGGTGCGCGAGCTTTCTTT. V gene TRBV18 combines with J gene TRBJ1-1; 9 nucleotides line up with TRBD1. The CDR3 consists of 13 residues. V was clipped by 3 bases and J by 10 bases; unmatched bases: 6. Looked up from germline, CDR1 is KGHSH and CDR2 is LQKENI.

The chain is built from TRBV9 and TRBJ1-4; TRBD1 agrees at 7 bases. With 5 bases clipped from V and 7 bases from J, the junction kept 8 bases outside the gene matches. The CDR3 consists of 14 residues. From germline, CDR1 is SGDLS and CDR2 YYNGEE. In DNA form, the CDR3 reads TGTGCCAGCAGTTATTCACAGGGGCCTGAAAAACTGTTTTTT. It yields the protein CASSYSQGPEKLFF. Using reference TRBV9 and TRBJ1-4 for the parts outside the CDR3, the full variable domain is DSGVTQTPKHLITATGQRVTLRCSPRSGDLSVYWYQQSLDQGLQFLIQYYNGEERAKGNILERFSAQQFPDLHSELNLSSLELGDSALYFCASSYSQGPEKLFFGSGTQLSVL.

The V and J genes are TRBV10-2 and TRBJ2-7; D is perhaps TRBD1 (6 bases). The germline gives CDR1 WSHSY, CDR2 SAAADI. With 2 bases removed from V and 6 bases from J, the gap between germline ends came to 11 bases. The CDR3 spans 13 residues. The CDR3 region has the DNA TGCGCCAGCAGTGAGGGGGGCTGGTCCGAGCAGTACTTC. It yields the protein CASSEGGWSEQYF.

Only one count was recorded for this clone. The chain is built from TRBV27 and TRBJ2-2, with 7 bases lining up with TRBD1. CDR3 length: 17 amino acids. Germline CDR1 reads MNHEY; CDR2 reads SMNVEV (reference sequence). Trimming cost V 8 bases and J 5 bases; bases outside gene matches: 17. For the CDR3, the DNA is TGTGCCAGCTTTACTCGACAGACAGGGAAGAGGACCGGGGAGCTGTTTTTT. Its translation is CASFTRQTGKRTGELFF.

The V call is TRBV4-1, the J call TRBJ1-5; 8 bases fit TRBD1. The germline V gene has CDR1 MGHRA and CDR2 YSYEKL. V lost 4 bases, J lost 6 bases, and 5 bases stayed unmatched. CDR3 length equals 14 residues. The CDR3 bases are TGCGCCAGCAGCCCGACAGGGGCGTTTCAGCCCCAGCATTTT. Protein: CASSPTGAFQPQHF.

CDR3 coding DNA: TGTGCCAGCAGTCTCGCCAGGTCGGAAGCCGGGGAGCTGTTTTTT. It encodes CASSLARSEAGELFF. The rearrangement joins TRBV6-6 to TRBJ2-2, with D hard to call. The CDR3 contains 15 residues. Germline V gene data show CDR1 as MNHNY and CDR2 as SVGAGI (reference sequence). V was cut by 5 bases and J by 6 bases, with 16 bases left in between.